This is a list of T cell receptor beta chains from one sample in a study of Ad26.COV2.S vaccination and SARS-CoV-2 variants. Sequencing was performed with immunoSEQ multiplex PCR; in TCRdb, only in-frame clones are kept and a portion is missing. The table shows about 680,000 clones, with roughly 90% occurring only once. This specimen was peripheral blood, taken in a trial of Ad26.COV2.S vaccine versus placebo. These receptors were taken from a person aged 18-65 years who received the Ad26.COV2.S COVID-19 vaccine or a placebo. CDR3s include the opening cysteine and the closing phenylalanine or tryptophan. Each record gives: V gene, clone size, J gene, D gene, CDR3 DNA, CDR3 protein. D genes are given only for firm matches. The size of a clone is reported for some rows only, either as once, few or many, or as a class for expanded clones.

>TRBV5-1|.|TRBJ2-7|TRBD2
TGCGCCAGCAGCGGCGCTGCGGGAGGGTATTACGAGCAGTACTTC
CASSGAAGGYYEQYF
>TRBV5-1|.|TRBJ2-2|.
TGCGCCAGCAGCTTGGGGGACATGAACACCGGGGAGCTGTTTTTT
CASSLGDMNTGELFF
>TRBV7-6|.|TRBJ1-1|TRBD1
TGTGCCAGCAGCACAGGACAGGGGCCCGCCACTGAAGCTTTCTTT
CASSTGQGPATEAFF
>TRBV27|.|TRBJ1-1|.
TGTGCCAGCAGTGCCCAACTCGGGACACCCAACACTGAAGCTTTCTTT
CASSAQLGTPNTEAFF
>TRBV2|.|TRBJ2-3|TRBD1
TGTGCCAGCAGTCTGCCGGGACAGGTTCCCCCAGATACGCAGTATTTT
CASSLPGQVPPDTQYF
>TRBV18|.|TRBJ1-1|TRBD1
TGTGCCAGCTCCGGACAGGGGGCGCGGACTGAAGCTTTCTTT
CASSGQGARTEAFF
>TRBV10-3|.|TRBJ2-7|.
TGTGCCATCAGTGAGCTCGGCTTCACCTACGAGCAGTACTTC
CAISELGFTYEQYF
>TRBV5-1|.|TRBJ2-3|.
TGCGCCAGCAGCTTGAGGCGGGCGGGTGGGACCGATACGCAGTATTTT
CASSLRRAGGTDTQYF
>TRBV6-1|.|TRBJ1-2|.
TGTGCCAGCAGTGAGTGGGACGGGGGCTATGGCTACACCTTC
CASSEWDGGYGYTF
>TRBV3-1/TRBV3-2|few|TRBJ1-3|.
TGTGCCAGCAGCTTCGGACAGGGAAACACCATATATTTT
CASSFGQGNTIYF
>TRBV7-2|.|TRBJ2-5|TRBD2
TGTGCCAGCAGCCCAGGGACTAGCTTTGCGGGGACCCAGTACTTC
CASSPGTSFAGTQYF
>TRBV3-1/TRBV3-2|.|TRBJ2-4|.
TGTGCCAGCAGCCAAGGCCGTAAAAACATTCAGTACTTC
CASSQGRKNIQYF
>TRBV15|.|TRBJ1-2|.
TGTGCCCCCTATCTGCTTGGCTACACCTTC
CAPYLLGYTF
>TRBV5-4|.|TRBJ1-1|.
TGTGCCAGCAGCTTGTATGGCAGACCCACTGAAGCTTTCTTT
CASSLYGRPTEAFF
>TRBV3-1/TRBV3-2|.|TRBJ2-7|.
TGTGCCAGCAGCCAGCCTTTTTCCGAGCAGTACTTC
CASSQPFSEQYF
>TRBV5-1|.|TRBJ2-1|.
TGCGCCAGCAGCTTGTTCCCTACTACCGGACCCTACAATGAGCAGTTCTTC
CASSLFPTTGPYNEQFF
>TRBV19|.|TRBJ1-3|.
TGTGCCAGTAAGGCCACTGGGATCGATCGAGGAAACACCATATATTTT
CASKATGIDRGNTIYF
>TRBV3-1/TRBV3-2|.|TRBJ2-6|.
TGTGCCAGCAGCCAAGACAGGGTCTCTGGGGCCAACGTCCTGACTTTC
CASSQDRVSGANVLTF
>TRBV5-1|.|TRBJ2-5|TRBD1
TGCGCCAGCAGGTCAGGGGACAGGAGAAGCCAAGAGACCCAGTACTTC
CASRSGDRRSQETQYF
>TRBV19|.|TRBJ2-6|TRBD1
TGTGCCAGTAGTGTAACAGGGGGTACTGGGGCCAACGTCCTGACTTTC
CASSVTGGTGANVLTF
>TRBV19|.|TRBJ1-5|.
TGTGCCAGTAGTATGGGGGGGATGGGCAATCAGCCCCAGCATTTT
CASSMGGMGNQPQHF
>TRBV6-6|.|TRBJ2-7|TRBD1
TGTGCCAGCAGACCCGGACAGGGGGCGAACTACGAGCAGTACTTC
CASRPGQGANYEQYF